One sample yielded the 3 T cell receptor beta chains listed below, sequenced in a study of blood T cell repertoires in COVID-19. Data came from immunoSEQ multiplex PCR; TCRdb stores just in-frame clones and leaves some out. The table has around 400,000 clones, over 75% seen once; the top ten hold approximately 2.4%. Sequenced material: peripheral blood. Receptors originate from a woman aged 55-70 years with COVID-19, enrolled during active disease.

The chain has TRBV19 and TRBJ2-2, with TRBD1 matching 8 bases. The CDR3 contains 15 residues. Germline-derived CDR1 and CDR2 are LNHDA and SQIVND (reference sequence). The trim removed 6 bases at V and 4 bases at J, leaving 7 bases unmatched. Here the CDR3 DNA reads TGTGCCAGTAGACCAGGGGGCGCTGGCACCGGGGAGCTGTTTTTT. Its translation is CASRPGGAGTGELFF.

This chain links TRBV4-1 with TRBJ1-4, with D unresolved. Germline CDR1 reads MGHRA; CDR2 reads YSYEKL. V was cut by 0 bases and J by 8 bases, with 13 bases left in between. The length of the CDR3 is 15 residues. CDR3 DNA: TGCGCCAGCAGCCAAGACAGCCAAGGCGGAGAAAAACTGTTTTTT. Encoded protein: CASSQDSQGGEKLFF.

The J gene is TRBJ2-2, the V gene TRBV7-3; 8 positions agree with TRBD1. Germline CDR1 and CDR2: SGHTA and FQGTGA. With 3 bases clipped from V and 4 bases from J, the junction kept 4 bases outside the gene matches. The CDR3 is 15 residues long. CDR3 in DNA: TGTGCCAGCAGCTTTCAGGGGGCCGGCACCGGGGAGCTGTTTTTT. This translates into CASSFQGAGTGELFF.